This T cell receptor beta chain stems from a study of Ad26.COV2.S vaccination and SARS-CoV-2 variants. V was cut by 2 bases and J by 4 bases, with 17 bases left in between. From germline, CDR1 is SGHTA and CDR2 FQGNSA. This CDR3 region has 16 residues. Specified treatment: around 19 received Ad26.COV2.S at low or high dose, single or two shots; roughly 5 received placebo; per-sample allocation not given. Samples analyzed were those drawn on day 63 after the first vaccine or placebo injection. Data came from immunoSEQ multiplex PCR; TCRdb stores just in-frame clones and leaves some out. The sample includes just under 250,000 clones, 88% of them seen just once.

The material sequenced was peripheral blood, taken in a trial of Ad26.COV2.S vaccine versus placebo. This rearrangement joins TRBV7-2 to TRBJ2-5; possible D gene TRBD2, 7 bases. The clonotype was recovered from a person aged 18-60 years who received the Ad26.COV2.S COVID-19 vaccine or a placebo. Here the CDR3 reads CASSLKGGRPGETQYF. CDR3 DNA: TGTGCCAGCAGCTTAAAGGGGGGGCGACCCGGAGAGACCCAGTACTTC.